Below are 16 T cell receptor beta chains sequenced from a single sample in a study of shared clonotypes between healthy human individuals. Only in-frame clones appear in the TCRdb table, and some are missing; sequencing was by immunoSEQ multiplex PCR. Counted here are about 380,000 clones, 90% to 97% occurring once; the ten biggest clones make up 0.32%. Sequencing was carried out using memory CD8+ T cells sorted from blood. The subset here: CD45RO+ cells pooled with CCR7-negative TemRA cells. These receptors all stem from a man aged 25-45 years in good health.

The genes are TRBV7-6 and TRBJ2-7; D is perhaps TRBD1 (6 bases). Germline CDR1 and CDR2: SGHVS and FNYEAQ. V gave up 5 bases and J gave up 5 bases, with 13 bases separating them. The CDR3 is 13 residues long. Here the CDR3 DNA reads TGTGCCAGCAGCCTTAGGGGGACAAACGAGCAGTACTTC. It codes for CASSLRGTNEQYF.

The chain employs TRBV19 and TRBJ1-1; 11 positions match TRBD1. Trimming took 8 bases from V and 5 from J; bases not matched to a gene: 4. The germline V gene has CDR1 LNHDA and CDR2 SQIVND (reference sequence). CDR3 length: 13 residues. CDR3 nucleotides: TGTGCCAGTGGAAGGGACAGGGGGACTGAAGCTTTCTTT. This sequence encodes CASGRDRGTEAFF. Based on the CDR3 plus reference TRBV19 and TRBJ1-1, the full variable domain is DGGITQSPKYLFRKEGQNVTLSCEQNLNHDAMYWYRQDPGQGLRLIYYSQIVNDFQKGDIAEGYSVSREKKESFPLTVTSAQKNPTAFYLCASGRDRGTEAFFGQGTRLTVV.

This sequence joins TRBV9 and TRBJ2-2; tentatively, D is TRBD1 (6 bases). The CDR3 has 17 amino acids. CDR1 and CDR2 (germline): SGDLS, YYNGEE. Trimming pared 0 bases from V and 1 base from J, leaving 13 bases between. The CDR3 sequence: CASSVVLGAQNTGELFF. As DNA, the CDR3 is TGTGCCAGCAGCGTAGTTTTGGGGGCCCAGAACACCGGGGAGCTGTTTTTT.

The V call is TRBV18, the J call TRBJ2-5; the D is unclear. Germline assignment: CDR1 KGHSH and CDR2 LQKENI. The CDR3 spans 13 residues. The ends were cut back, 2 bases at V and 4 bases at J, with 8 bases in the middle. CDR3 in DNA: TGTGCCAGCTCACCAGGTGCTAGAGAGACCCAGTACTTC. It encodes CASSPGARETQYF.

In this sample, this clone turned up once. The V and J genes are TRBV5-1 and TRBJ2-1; a possible D gene is TRBD1 (6 bases). The CDR3 length is 13 residues. Trimming shortened V by 1 base and J by 5 bases, and 7 bases separated the two germline ends. The germline V gene has CDR1 SGHRS and CDR2 YFSETQ. The CDR3 here is CASSLRTDNEQFF. The CDR3 DNA is TGCGCCAGCAGCTTGAGGACAGACAATGAGCAGTTCTTC.

The chain has TRBV9 and TRBJ2-3, with 7 bases aligning to TRBD2. Germline CDR1 is SGDLS and CDR2 is YYNGEE. V trimming: 2 bases; J trimming: 3 bases; junction bases outside the gene matches: 6. This CDR3 has 15 residues. The CDR3 here is CASSVTGLGTDTQYF. The CDR3 DNA is TGTGCCAGCAGCGTCACCGGACTAGGGACAGATACGCAGTATTTT.

This chain links TRBV27 with TRBJ1-5; 9 bases fit TRBD1. CDR1 is MNHEY and CDR2 is SMNVEV in the germline V gene (reference sequence). This CDR3 is built from 15 residues. The J segment lost 7 bases and the V segment lost 4 bases, leaving 8 bases of the junction unmatched. CDR3 nucleotides: TGTGCCAGCAGTTCCCTCGGGACAGGGCGGCAGCCCCAGCATTTT. Protein: CASSSLGTGRQPQHF.

The chain recombines TRBV5-4 with TRBJ2-1, with TRBD2 matching over 11 bases. Germline V gene lookup returns CDR1 SGHNT and CDR2 YYREEE (reference sequence). The J segment lost 4 bases and the V segment lost 2 bases, leaving 5 bases of the junction unmatched. CDR3 length equals 16 residues. CDR3: CASSFSIAGGYNEQFF. The CDR3 nucleotides are TGTGCCAGCAGCTTCTCCATAGCGGGAGGGTACAATGAGCAGTTCTTC.

The chain has TRBV7-6 and TRBJ2-3; possibly TRBD1 for D (6 bases). The germline V gene encodes CDR1 SGHVS and CDR2 FNYEAQ. The CDR3 extends over 15 amino acids. The ends were cut back, 5 bases at V and 5 bases at J, with 17 bases in the middle. The CDR3 DNA sequence: TGTGCCAGCAGCCTCACGGCAGGGGCTGGAGATACGCAGTATTTT. This sequence encodes CASSLTAGAGDTQYF.

The gene calls are TRBV30 and TRBJ2-1, with 15 bases lining up with TRBD2. The CDR3 consists of 18 residues. Germline-derived CDR1 and CDR2 are GTSNPN and SVGIG (reference sequence). Germline trimming cut 1 base from V and 3 bases from J; bases unmatched to any gene: 7. The CDR3 coding sequence is TGTGCCTGGAGTGCAGGACTAGCGGGAGGGACGGGCTACAATGAGCAGTTCTTC. Its protein is CAWSAGLAGGTGYNEQFF.

The V and J genes are TRBV30 and TRBJ1-1, with a tentative D call TRBD1 (6 bases). CDR3 length equals 18 residues. Germline V gene data show CDR1 as GTSNPN and CDR2 as SVGIG (reference sequence). The ends were cut back, 1 base at V and 0 bases at J, with 21 bases in the middle. The CDR3 coding sequence is TGTGCCTGGAGTGAAAAATTTAAGGGGGTGAGAATGAACACTGAAGCTTTCTTT. Its translation is CAWSEKFKGVRMNTEAFF.

A remark on this clone: The sample has other DNA sequences that encode this CDR3 too. The chain combines TRBV5-6 with TRBJ1-5; D gene unclear. Germline V lookup: CDR1 SGHDT, CDR2 YYEEEE. The CDR3 extends over 15 amino acids. With 2 bases removed from V and 0 bases from J, the gap between germline ends came to 9 bases. The CDR3 sequence is CASSFRGYSNQPQHF. The CDR3 nucleotides read TGTGCCAGCAGCTTCCGGGGTTATAGCAATCAGCCCCAGCATTTT.

The gene calls are TRBV20-1 and TRBJ1-1; the D is unclear. This CDR3 contains 11 residues. Germline V gene lookup returns CDR1 DFQATT and CDR2 SNEGSKA (reference sequence). Trimming removed 0 bases at V and 11 bases at J, with 10 bases between. The CDR3 DNA is TGCAGTGCTAGAGATTTGGGTCGGGCTTTCTTT. Translation: CSARDLGRAFF.

The J gene is TRBJ2-1, the V gene TRBV4-2; TRBD1 aligns across 7 bases. This CDR3 has 16 residues. Germline CDR1 reads LGHNA; CDR2 reads YNFKEQ. J gave up 8 bases and V 0 bases, and 10 bases lay outside the gene matches. CDR3 sequence: CASSQDKGQPLDEQFF. The CDR3 nucleotides read TGTGCCAGCAGCCAAGACAAGGGACAGCCTTTGGATGAGCAGTTCTTC.

V gene TRBV19 combines with J gene TRBJ1-4; 7 nucleotides match TRBD1. The CDR3 loop spans 15 amino acids. The germline CDR1 and CDR2 sequences are LNHDA and SQIVND (reference sequence). V was clipped by 6 bases and J by 3 bases; unmatched bases: 7. The CDR3 region is CASSTRDSANEKLFF. CDR3 nucleotide sequence: TGTGCCAGTAGCACCAGGGACAGTGCTAATGAAAAACTGTTTTTT.

The chain couples TRBV9 to TRBJ1-2; the D is unclear. Germline CDR1 reads SGDLS; CDR2 reads YYNGEE. V gave up 2 bases and J gave up 3 bases, with 14 bases separating them. The CDR3 sequence is 15 residues long. The CDR3 DNA reads TGTGCCAGCAGCGTTAGAGATCTTCGCTACTATGGCTACACCTTC. This encodes CASSVRDLRYYGYTF. The whole variable domain, filled in from reference TRBV9 and TRBJ1-2, reads DSGVTQTPKHLITATGQRVTLRCSPRSGDLSVYWYQQSLDQGLQFLIQYYNGEERAKGNILERFSAQQFPDLHSELNLSSLELGDSALYFCASSVRDLRYYGYTFGSGTRLTVV.